There are many counts of the clone carrying this T cell receptor beta chain. Its antigen is currently unknown. Trimming left V 6 bases short and J 1 base short, with 13 bases between. The CDR3 is made up of 14 amino acids. Germline loops: CDR1 MDHEN, CDR2 SYDVKM. The sample comes from a study of T cells in Graves' hyperthyroidism and ophthalmopathy. The overall study: Peripheral blood was obtained at initial diagnosis, preceding any treatment. The study, taken as a whole, reports: Blood samples included most of the expanded thyroid clonotypes exceeding 0.001. Before onset, by a median of 6.5 months, the model predicted ophthalmopathy.

Diagnostic assessment was based on clinical symptoms, serum thyroxine and TRAb, thyroid ultrasound and orbital computed tomography. What was amplified from RNA transcripts were TCR beta CDR3 regions. With the HTBI primer set, the TCR CDR3 went through a first round of RT-PCR. TCRdb itself ran the multiplex PCR reads through MiXCR, one entry per CDR3 protein. This sample has hundreds of thousands of distinct CDR3 sequences, with roughly 15% found just once. V usage is TRBV28 and J usage is TRBJ2-7, with a possible D match to TRBD1 (6 bases). Specimen: blood. This TCR was sampled from a woman under 30 with Graves' ophthalmopathy. The CDR3 loop is CASRSAGVSYEQYF. The DNA for the CDR3 is TGTGCCAGCAGGTCGGCAGGGGTTTCCTACGAGCAGTACTTC.